This passage covers 25 T cell receptor beta chains from one sample sequenced in a study of blood T cells in healthy people across ages. For the second PCR, which ran for about 6 to 11 cycles, a sample-barcoded 5' primer and a J-beta primer mix were used. TCRdb recomputed calls from the 5' RACE reads with MiXCR, one row per CDR3 protein. The sample includes fewer than 900,000 distinct CDR3 sequences, about 37% seen only once; the top ten take 10% to 15%. Material for sequencing was blood. These receptors originate from a young man in good health.

This clonotype was detected many times. The rearrangement links TRBV10-3 to TRBJ1-2, with TRBD1 matching over 7 bases. Trimming at V came to 6 bases and at J to 0 bases, leaving 4 bases not matched to a gene. This CDR3 is built from 14 residues. The germline gives CDR1 ENHRY, CDR2 SYGVKD. CDR3 coding DNA: TGTGCCATCAGAGACAGGGCAACTAACTATGGCTACACCTTC. This gives the protein CAIRDRATNYGYTF.

The chain combines TRBV12-3 or TRBV12-4 with TRBJ1-4, with a possible D match to TRBD1 (6 bases). V lost 7 bases and J 15 bases, leaving 21 bases between the germline ends. This CDR3 has 13 residues. The chain's CDR3 is CASTQGGGTGVFF. CDR3 bases: TGTGCCAGCACCCAAGGAGGGGGAACCGGGGTGTTTTTT.

The gene calls are TRBV27 and TRBJ2-1; 10 bases match TRBD2. Germline V gives CDR1 MNHEY, CDR2 SMNVEV (reference sequence). The CDR3 has 19 amino acids. The V segment lost 0 bases and the J segment 5 bases; nucleotides outside the gene matches: 13. CDR3 nucleotide sequence: TGTGCCAGCAGTTTATCGCCCCCCCTCCTAGCGGGGGACGACAATGAGCAGTTCTTC. Translating it yields CASSLSPPLLAGDDNEQFF.

The J gene is TRBJ2-5, the V gene TRBV9, with D perhaps matching TRBD2 (6 bases). Germline V gene lookup returns CDR1 SGDLS and CDR2 YYNGEE. V lost 4 bases and J 11 bases, leaving 24 bases between the germline ends. The CDR3 loop spans 15 amino acids. The CDR3 protein is CASSPRDWLHNEQYF. DNA of the CDR3: TGTGCCAGCAGCCCAAGGGACTGGCTGCACAATGAGCAGTACTTC. Together with reference TRBV9 and TRBJ2-5, the CDR3 gives the full variable domain: DSGVTQTPKHLITATGQRVTLRCSPRSGDLSVYWYQQSLDQGLQFLIQYYNGEERAKGNILERFSAQQFPDLHSELNLSSLELGDSALYFCASSPRDWLHNEQYFGPGTRLLVL.

The chain links TRBV5-1 to TRBJ1-1; D unresolved. Per germline, CDR1 SGHRS and CDR2 YFSETQ. There are 16 residues in the CDR3. V gave up 0 bases and J gave up 5 bases, with 17 bases separating them. CDR3 sequence: CASSLGTDRVKTEAFF. The CDR3 DNA reads TGCGCCAGCAGCTTGGGGACCGATAGGGTCAAAACTGAAGCTTTCTTT.

This clonotype showed up just a few times. V is TRBV5-6 and J is TRBJ1-4; D gene uncertain. Germline assignment: CDR1 SGHDT and CDR2 YYEEEE. Between the trimmed V and J ends, which lost 4 bases and 6 bases, there was a span of 13 bases. The CDR3 is 14 amino acids. The CDR3 DNA sequence: TGTGCCAGCAGCCCCGGGCCGCGGGATGAAAAACTGTTTTTT. It is translated as CASSPGPRDEKLFF.

The V gene is TRBV7-9, the J gene TRBJ2-1; 12 bases are a match to TRBD1. V lost 5 bases and J lost 8; bases outside the gene matches: 7. Per the germline V gene, CDR1 is SEHNR and CDR2 is FQNEAQ (reference sequence). This CDR3 is built from 15 residues. The CDR3 region is CASSEGQGAMDEQFF. CDR3 in DNA: TGTGCCAGCAGCGAGGGACAGGGGGCGATGGATGAGCAGTTCTTC.

As to this clonotype: A clone one base away is much larger, so this may be a read error. The chain joins TRBV7-2 to TRBJ2-5; possible D gene TRBD1, 6 bases. V was shortened by 7 bases and J by 11 bases, with 26 bases between the two germline ends. Germline values: CDR1 SGHTA, CDR2 FQGNSA. The length of the CDR3 is 15 residues. The CDR3 loop reads CASTTNHRELVEQYF. CDR3 sequence (DNA): TGTGCCAGCACCACGAACCACAGGGAGTTAGTTGAGCAGTACTTC.

In regard to this clonotype: One junction end disagrees with the germline gene, perhaps due to a read error. The rearrangement joins TRBV5-1 to TRBJ2-4; 7 nucleotides line up with TRBD1. The germline V gene has CDR1 SGHRS and CDR2 YFSETQ. The CDR3 has 16 amino acids. This chain's CDR3 is CAGSFSGTDAYNEQYF. CDR3 nucleotide sequence: TGCGCCGGCAGCTTCTCCGGGACAGACGCCTACAATGAGCAGTACTTC.

This clonotype was counted between two and nine times. The chain combines TRBV4-2 with TRBJ1-3; D not certain. Germline CDR1 reads LGHNA; CDR2 reads YNFKEQ. V was trimmed by 4 bases and J by 4 bases, leaving 14 bases between them. This CDR3 comprises 15 residues. The CDR3 loop reads CASSPRTGVGNTIYF. The CDR3, as DNA: TGTGCCAGCAGCCCCCGTACCGGAGTCGGAAACACCATATATTTT.

The chain recombines TRBV7-3 with TRBJ1-2, with 8 bases lining up with TRBD1. Looked up from germline, CDR1 is SGHTA and CDR2 is FQGTGA. The V gene end was trimmed by 1 base and the J gene end by 7 bases; junction bases not matched to a gene: 11. This CDR3 comprises 16 residues. This CDR3 reads CASSLKGQGALSGYTF. CDR3 in DNA: TGTGCCAGCAGCTTAAAAGGGCAGGGGGCTTTATCTGGCTACACCTTC.

The chain uses TRBV9 and TRBJ2-3, with TRBD2 identical over 10 bases. The CDR3 length is 16 residues. Germline V gene lookup returns CDR1 SGDLS and CDR2 YYNGEE. The J segment lost 2 bases and the V segment lost 3 bases, leaving 6 bases of the junction unmatched. CDR3 loop: CASSARTSGYTDTQYF. The CDR3 bases are TGTGCCAGCAGCGCCCGGACTAGCGGCTACACAGATACGCAGTATTTT.

With respect to this clonotype: A read error may be the cause here, since a much bigger clone is one base away. The chain links TRBV5-1 to TRBJ2-1; D possibly uses TRBD1 or TRBD2 (5 bases each). The germline V gene encodes CDR1 SGHRS and CDR2 YFSETQ. Trimming stripped 0 bases from V and 4 bases from J, with 11 bases between. CDR3 size: 15 residues. CDR3 region: CASSLVGRTYNEQFF. The CDR3 coding sequence is TGCGCCAGCAGCTTGGTGGGACGGACTTACAATGAGCAGTTCTTC. The complete variable domain, with remaining parts taken from reference TRBV5-1 and TRBJ2-1, reads KAGVTQTPRYLIKTRGQQVTLSCSPISGHRSVSWYQQTPGQGLQFLFEYFSETQRNKGNFPGRFSGRQFSNSRSEMNVSTLELGDSALYLCASSLVGRTYNEQFFGPGTRLTVL.

This chain uses TRBV29-1 with TRBJ1-1; possible D gene TRBD1, 6 bases. This CDR3 is 13 amino acids long. Germline CDR1 reads SQVTM; CDR2 reads ANQGSEA. V lost 4 bases, J lost 2 bases, and 11 bases lay in between. The CDR3 DNA reads as TGCAGCGTTGCGTACAGGGATAACACTGAAGCTTTCTTT. It yields the protein CSVAYRDNTEAFF.

Concerning this clonotype: This sequence may be a read error, since a much larger clone differs from it by one base. CDR3 in amino acids: CSATGTSRGAASYNEQFF. The DNA of the CDR3 is TGCAGTGCTACCGGGACTAGCAGGGGGGCAGCTAGTTACAATGAGCAGTTCTTC. V is TRBV20-1 and J is TRBJ2-1; 9 bases fit TRBD2. Germline lookup yields CDR1 DFQATT and CDR2 SNEGSKA (reference sequence). The CDR3 is 18 residues long. V was pared by 4 bases and J by 4 bases, with 17 bases of the junction left unmatched.

The V call is TRBV28, the J call TRBJ1-2; unclear D gene. Germline V gene sequence: CDR1 MDHEN, CDR2 SYDVKM. V was shortened by 5 bases and J by 4 bases, with 8 bases between the two germline ends. The CDR3 is 12 amino acids. The CDR3 nucleotides are TGTGCCAGCAGTGACACGTCCTATGGCTACACCTTC. It is translated as CASSDTSYGYTF.

CDR3 bases: TGTGCCAGCAGTGAAGGAGGCACCACCCGCTCCACAGATACGCAGTATTTT. Protein product: CASSEGGTTRSTDTQYF. This chain connects TRBV2 to TRBJ2-3; D is unresolved. Germline V gives CDR1 SNHLY, CDR2 FYNNEI. The CDR3 is made up of 17 amino acids. With 1 base removed from V and 2 bases from J, the gap between germline ends came to 16 bases.

The chain carries TRBV4-1 and TRBJ2-2; tentatively, D is TRBD1 (6 bases). From germline, CDR1 is MGHRA and CDR2 YSYEKL. The V and J ends lost 0 bases and 6 bases respectively, with 14 bases between them. This CDR3 has 16 amino acids. CDR3 amino acids: CASSQDIRWTAGELFF. CDR3 sequence (DNA): TGCGCCAGCAGCCAAGATATTAGGTGGACAGCCGGGGAGCTGTTTTTT.

This clonotype appeared many times. The gene calls are TRBV10-3 and TRBJ2-7, with 10 positions matching TRBD2. This CDR3 is 13 amino acids long. The V gene's germline CDR1 is ENHRY and CDR2 SYGVKD. The V segment lost 10 bases and the J segment 2 bases; nucleotides outside the gene matches: 5. For the CDR3, the DNA is TGTGCCACCCTTACTAGCGGGACCTACGAGCAGTACTTC. It yields the protein CATLTSGTYEQYF.

This chain joins TRBV4-3 and TRBJ2-1, with D possibly TRBD1 on 5 matching bases. The J call is uncertain, as TRBJ2-7 better fits the DNA end. This CDR3 region has 16 residues. Per germline, CDR1 LGHNA and CDR2 YSLEER. CDR3 protein: CASSATTASSYNEQYF. The CDR3 bases are TGCGCCAGCAGCGCTACGACAGCGAGCTCCTACAATGAGCAGTACTTC.

Concerning this clonotype: One end of the junction is discordant with germline, which a read error may explain. The chain joins TRBV11-2 to TRBJ2-3; D ambiguous. This CDR3 spans 15 amino acids. In germline, CDR1 is SGHAT, CDR2 FQNNGV. CDR3 region: CTSSRAPAAPDTQYF. The CDR3 DNA sequence: TGTACCAGCAGCCGGGCTCCGGCGGCCCCAGATACGCAGTATTTT.

This clonotype was recorded at least ten times. The chain has TRBV14 and TRBJ2-3; the D gene is possibly TRBD1 (6 bases). This CDR3 comprises 14 residues. V was pared by 4 bases and J by 1 base, with 9 bases between. From germline, CDR1 is SGHDN and CDR2 FVKESK. DNA for the CDR3: TGTGCCAGCAGCCTACGGACAGGCACAGATACGCAGTATTTT. Protein product: CASSLRTGTDTQYF.

This clonotype was observed a handful of times. The V and J genes are TRBV7-9 and TRBJ1-4; no firm D call. The germline CDR1 and CDR2 sequences are SEHNR and FQNEAQ (reference sequence). The CDR3 runs 14 residues. V gave up 5 bases and J gave up 2 bases, with 9 bases separating them. The CDR3 DNA reads as TGTGCCAGCAGCGAGGGTTGGACTAATGAAAAACTGTTTTTT. It is translated as CASSEGWTNEKLFF.

The chain employs TRBV5-5 and TRBJ2-3; 7 bases align to TRBD2. The CDR3 length is 15 residues. V gave up 4 bases and J gave up 4 bases; unmatched junction bases: 9. From germline, CDR1 is SGHKS and CDR2 YYEKEE (reference sequence). CDR3 DNA sequence: TGTGCCAGCAGCCGGGAGGTACCCAACGCAGATACGCAGTATTTT. Protein sequence: CASSREVPNADTQYF.

The chain links TRBV28 to TRBJ2-2; D may match TRBD1 or TRBD2 (6 bases each). Germline V gene sequence: CDR1 MDHEN, CDR2 SYDVKM. The CDR3 contains 16 residues. The V end was cut by 8 bases, the J end by 2 bases, with 18 bases between. CDR3 coding DNA: TGTGCCAGCCATCCTCGACGGGGGCACAACACCGGGGAGCTGTTTTTT. This gives the protein CASHPRRGHNTGELFF. The whole variable domain, filled in from reference TRBV28 and TRBJ2-2, reads DVKVTQSSRYLVKRTGEKVFLECVQDMDHENMFWYRQDPGLGLRLIYFSYDVKMKEKGDIPEGYSVSREKKERFSLILESASTNQTSMYLCASHPRRGHNTGELFFGEGSRLTVL.